These 2 T cell receptor beta chains were sequenced from one sample in a study of blood T cell repertoires in COVID-19. Sequencing was performed with immunoSEQ multiplex PCR; in TCRdb, only in-frame clones are kept and a portion is missing. The sample records some 150,000 clones, about 80% being singletons. Source material: peripheral blood. Every receptor here comes from a woman of 80 years or more in a cohort sampled during active or convalescent COVID-19.

This clone has just one count. The J gene is TRBJ2-1, the V gene TRBV2, with D perhaps TRBD1 (6 bases). V lost 6 bases, J lost 8 bases, and 20 bases lay in between. The CDR3 spans 15 residues. CDR1 is SNHLY and CDR2 is FYNNEI in the germline V gene. The CDR3 nucleotides are TGTGCCAGCAGCCTCCCGTTGGGGGCCATCTATGAGCAGTTCTTC. As protein: CASSLPLGAIYEQFF.

The chain links TRBV28 to TRBJ1-2; D is unclear. Germline CDR1 reads MDHEN; CDR2 reads SYDVKM. V shed 7 bases and J shed 0 bases, with 12 bases lying between them. This CDR3 contains 14 residues. The CDR3 bases are TGTGCCAGCAAAACGGGAGGGTCTAACTATGGCTACACCTTC. It codes for CASKTGGSNYGYTF.